These 21 T cell receptor beta chains were all obtained from the same sample, sequenced in a study of Ad26.COV2.S vaccination and SARS-CoV-2 variants. Here immunoSEQ multiplex PCR was the method, and the copy in TCRdb shows in-frame clones only, minus some. Here the sample spans some 350,000 clones, approximately 84% being singletons. As to treatment: 19 received Ad26.COV2.S at low or high dose, single or two shots; 5 received placebo; per-sample allocation not given. Sampling occurred on day 63 after the first vaccine or placebo injection. The material was peripheral blood, obtained in a trial of Ad26.COV2.S vaccine versus placebo. The receptors originated from a person aged 18 to 59 who received the Ad26.COV2.S COVID-19 vaccine or a placebo.

V is TRBV19 and J is TRBJ1-2; 8 bases are a match to TRBD1. The CDR3 spans 18 residues. Per the germline V gene, CDR1 is LNHDA and CDR2 is SQIVND (reference sequence). V shed 0 bases, J shed 11 bases, and the junction held 20 bases outside the gene matches. CDR3 in amino acids: CASSIELRFGGTGDGYTF. The CDR3 region has the DNA TGTGCCAGTAGTATAGAATTAAGGTTTGGTGGGACAGGCGACGGGTACACCTTC.

Regarding this clone: Other DNA sequences in this sample translate to the same CDR3. This sequence joins TRBV6-5 and TRBJ1-5; 10 nucleotides line up with TRBD1. CDR1 and CDR2 from the germline V gene are MNHEY and SVGAGI. V lost 6 bases and J lost 5; bases outside the gene matches: 4. CDR3 length: 14 amino acids. The CDR3 here is CASSRGTGDQPQHF. In DNA, the CDR3 is TGTGCCAGCAGCCGGGGGACAGGGGATCAGCCCCAGCATTTT.

This chain joins TRBV6-5 and TRBJ2-1; D is possibly TRBD2 (6 bases). V was pared by 6 bases and J by 3 bases, with 9 bases between. This CDR3 has 13 amino acids. Germline V gives CDR1 MNHEY, CDR2 SVGAGI. DNA for the CDR3: TGTGCCAGCAGAGCGGGTCTCTACAATGAGCAGTTCTTC. This sequence encodes CASRAGLYNEQFF.

V usage is TRBV6-2 or TRBV6-3 and J usage is TRBJ2-1, with a tentative D call TRBD2 (5 bases). The CDR3 consists of 15 residues. Between the trimmed V and J ends, which lost 4 bases and 12 bases, there was a span of 22 bases. Germline assignment: CDR1 MNHEY and CDR2 SVGEGT. The CDR3 DNA sequence: TGTGCCAGCAGTTTTCCCGGGATTTGGCTAGGTTTGCAGTTCTTC. Protein: CASSFPGIWLGLQFF.

The CDR3 reads CASSLWEGLSHYEQYF. As DNA, the CDR3 is TGTGCCAGCAGCTTGTGGGAAGGGTTGTCCCACTACGAGCAGTACTTC. The chain couples TRBV5-6 to TRBJ2-7; no clear D. The CDR3 consists of 16 residues. V was clipped by 1 base and J by 3 bases, with 17 bases between them. Germline lookup yields CDR1 SGHDT and CDR2 YYEEEE.

The chain has TRBV7-9 and TRBJ2-2, with TRBD2 identical over 7 bases. The V gene end was trimmed by 5 bases and the J gene end by 1 base; junction bases not matched to a gene: 1. Germline lookup yields CDR1 SEHNR and CDR2 FQNEAQ (reference sequence). The CDR3 extends over 14 amino acids. The CDR3 sequence: CASSRGGNTGELFF. CDR3 in DNA: TGTGCCAGCAGCCGCGGGGGGAACACCGGGGAGCTGTTTTTT.

The chain combines TRBV5-4 with TRBJ2-7; 13 nucleotides align to TRBD2. The ends lost 4 bases at V and 2 bases at J; junction bases unmatched: 3. The CDR3 is made up of 15 amino acids. The V gene's germline CDR1 is SGHNT and CDR2 YYREEE (reference sequence). CDR3 protein: CASSTGTSGTYEQYF. CDR3 nucleotide sequence: TGTGCCAGCAGCACCGGGACTAGCGGGACCTACGAGCAGTACTTC. The full variable domain, in which reference TRBV5-4 and TRBJ2-7 provide the parts outside the CDR3, is ETGVTQSPTHLIKTRGQQVTLRCSSQSGHNTVSWYQQALGQGPQFIFQYYREEENGRGNFPPRFSGLQFPNYSSELNVNALELDDSALYLCASSTGTSGTYEQYFGPGTRLTVT.

The chain couples TRBV27 to TRBJ1-4, with D maybe TRBD1 (6 bases). CDR1 MNHEY and CDR2 SMNVEV come from the germline V gene (reference sequence). Trimming cost V 3 bases and J 7 bases, with 18 bases left between them. The CDR3 consists of 16 residues. The CDR3 is CASSFITGTSGEKLFF. The CDR3 DNA follows: TGTGCCAGCAGTTTCATCACCGGGACATCCGGTGAAAAACTGTTTTTT.

V and J are TRBV19 and TRBJ2-7; D gene uncertain. CDR3 length: 13 residues. Germline V gene lookup returns CDR1 LNHDA and CDR2 SQIVND (reference sequence). Trimming took off 3 bases at V and 3 bases at J, with 9 bases between the two ends. CDR3 sequence reads: CASSIYENYEQYF. The CDR3 nucleotides are TGTGCCAGTAGTATTTACGAGAACTACGAGCAGTACTTC.

The chain carries TRBV6-5 and TRBJ2-4; TRBD1 agrees at 8 bases. The V gene's germline CDR1 is MNHEY and CDR2 SVGAGI. This CDR3 is 11 amino acids long. V shed 10 bases, J shed 7 bases, and the junction held 3 bases outside the gene matches. In nucleotides, the CDR3 is TGTGCCATTTGGACAGGGAACATTCAGTACTTC. Translated: CAIWTGNIQYF.

The V gene is TRBV27, the J gene TRBJ2-5, with 7 nucleotides matching TRBD1. CDR1 MNHEY and CDR2 SMNVEV come from the germline V gene (reference sequence). The V gene end was trimmed by 5 bases and the J gene end by 4 bases; junction bases not matched to a gene: 10. CDR3 length equals 15 residues. DNA of the CDR3: TGTGCCAGCAGTCTCCGGGACAGTGAGGGAGAGACCCAGTACTTC. This codes for CASSLRDSEGETQYF.

The rearrangement uses TRBV18 and TRBJ2-3; D is uncertain. V lost 8 bases to trimming and J lost 3 bases, with 12 bases between them. There are 13 residues in the CDR3. Germline CDR1 reads KGHSH; CDR2 reads LQKENI. CDR3: CASANSETDTQYF. DNA of the CDR3: TGTGCCAGCGCCAACAGCGAGACAGATACGCAGTATTTT.

The chain combines TRBV28 with TRBJ2-7; D is possibly TRBD1 (6 bases). Trimming stripped 5 bases from V and 3 bases from J, with 14 bases between. CDR1 and CDR2 (germline): MDHEN, SYDVKM. This CDR3 is built from 14 residues. CDR3 in amino acids: CASSPPQGFYEQYF. The CDR3 nucleotides are TGTGCCAGCAGTCCCCCACAGGGCTTCTACGAGCAGTACTTC.

V usage is TRBV27 and J usage is TRBJ2-3; 14 positions agree with TRBD2. J lost 0 bases, V lost 6 bases, and 8 bases had no gene match. Germline CDR1 reads MNHEY; CDR2 reads SMNVEV (reference sequence). The CDR3 has 18 residues. The CDR3 nucleotides are TGTGCCAGCAGATCCGGGACTAGCGGGGGCAGAAGCACAGATACGCAGTATTTT. It translates to CASRSGTSGGRSTDTQYF.

V and J are TRBV14 and TRBJ2-6; 7 nucleotides line up with TRBD2. Germline lookup yields CDR1 SGHDN and CDR2 FVKESK. This CDR3 spans 17 amino acids. V was pared by 6 bases and J by 1 base, with 9 bases of the junction left unmatched. CDR3 nucleotides: TGTGCCAGCAGGGGCGGGGGTAGTACTTCTGGGGCCAACGTCCTGACTTTC. It yields the protein CASRGGGSTSGANVLTF.

The chain employs TRBV30 and TRBJ1-2, with D uncertain. V shed 3 bases and J shed 13 bases, with 15 bases lying between them. Per the germline V gene, CDR1 is GTSNPN and CDR2 is SVGIG (reference sequence). The CDR3 sequence is 11 residues long. As DNA, the CDR3 is TGTGCCTGGAGCGCGACCCAAGTCCGCACCTTC. Residues: CAWSATQVRTF. Filled out from reference TRBV30 and TRBJ1-2, the complete variable domain reads SQTIHQWPATLVQPVGSPLSLECTVEGTSNPNLYWYRQAAGRGLQLLFYSVGIGQISSEVPQNLSASRPQDRQFILSSKKLLLSDSGFYLCAWSATQVRTFGSGTRLTVV.

The V call is TRBV6-2 or TRBV6-3, the J call TRBJ1-1; TRBD1 might be the D (6 bases). CDR3 size: 11 residues. The germline V gene has CDR1 MNHEY and CDR2 SVGEGT. V was trimmed by 6 bases and J by 10 bases, leaving 12 bases between them. CDR3 loop: CASSLTGSAFF. CDR3 coding DNA: TGTGCCAGCAGCCTTACAGGGTCAGCTTTCTTT.

This clone was seen more than once but under ten times. The chain links TRBV5-6 to TRBJ2-7, with TRBD1 identical over 10 bases. Germline CDR1 reads SGHDT; CDR2 reads YYEEEE. The CDR3 sequence is 14 residues long. J was trimmed by 4 bases and V by 4 bases; bases with no gene match: 5. The CDR3 DNA is TGTGCCAGCAGCGCGGACAGGGGGGTGTACGAGCAGTACTTC. Amino acid sequence: CASSADRGVYEQYF.

The rearrangement links TRBV14 to TRBJ2-1, with 7 bases that match TRBD2. CDR1 is SGHDN, CDR2 FVKESK, per germline. This CDR3 comprises 16 residues. Unmatched junction bases numbered 14, after V lost 3 bases and J lost 9 bases. The CDR3 DNA is TGTGCCAGCAGCCATGGGACCAGGTTATCGGGGGGTGAGCAGTTCTTC. Translating gives CASSHGTRLSGGEQFF.

This clone was recorded once. The V gene is TRBV7-9, the J gene TRBJ1-5; D is unclear. V was shortened by 3 bases and J by 1 base, with 7 bases between the two germline ends. The CDR3 loop spans 14 amino acids. Per the germline V gene, CDR1 is SEHNR and CDR2 is FQNEAQ (reference sequence). The CDR3 coding sequence is TGTGCCAGCAGCTTTACAGAGAGCAATCAGCCCCAGCATTTT. It specifies CASSFTESNQPQHF.

The table lists this clone with a count of one. The V and J genes are TRBV2 and TRBJ2-2; TRBD1 might be the D (6 bases). V was pared by 6 bases and J by 1 base, with 9 bases between. The CDR3 spans 14 residues. Germline V gives CDR1 SNHLY, CDR2 FYNNEI. CDR3 region: CASRMGQNTGELFF. CDR3 sequence (DNA): TGTGCCAGCAGGATGGGACAGAACACCGGGGAGCTGTTTTTT.